This T cell receptor beta chain was retrieved from a study of shared clonotypes between healthy human individuals. Per the germline V gene, CDR1 is SGHNT and CDR2 is YENEEA. The CDR3 has 15 residues. In the authors' workflow: Junction-only immunoSEQ data arrived without quality scores, meaning filtering differed. TCRdb keeps only in-frame clones here, not all; method: immunoSEQ multiplex PCR. V, J and clone size are taken as reported in that table, and D and trimming were inferred from the DNA itself. The sample includes 550,000 to 700,000 clones, about 80% seen only once; the top ten take roughly 1.9%.

The sequenced material came from memory CD4+ T cells sorted from blood. Described subset: CD45RA-negative fraction. The rearrangement uses TRBV11-3 and TRBJ2-5, with D unclear. The DNA end lines up better with TRBJ2-7; the J call may be wrong. The sequence was obtained from a woman aged 25 to 45 in good health. The CDR3 sequence is CASSLGAGSSYEQYF. The CDR3 DNA reads TGTGCCAGCAGCTTAGGGGCAGGTAGCTCCTACGAGCAGTACTTC.